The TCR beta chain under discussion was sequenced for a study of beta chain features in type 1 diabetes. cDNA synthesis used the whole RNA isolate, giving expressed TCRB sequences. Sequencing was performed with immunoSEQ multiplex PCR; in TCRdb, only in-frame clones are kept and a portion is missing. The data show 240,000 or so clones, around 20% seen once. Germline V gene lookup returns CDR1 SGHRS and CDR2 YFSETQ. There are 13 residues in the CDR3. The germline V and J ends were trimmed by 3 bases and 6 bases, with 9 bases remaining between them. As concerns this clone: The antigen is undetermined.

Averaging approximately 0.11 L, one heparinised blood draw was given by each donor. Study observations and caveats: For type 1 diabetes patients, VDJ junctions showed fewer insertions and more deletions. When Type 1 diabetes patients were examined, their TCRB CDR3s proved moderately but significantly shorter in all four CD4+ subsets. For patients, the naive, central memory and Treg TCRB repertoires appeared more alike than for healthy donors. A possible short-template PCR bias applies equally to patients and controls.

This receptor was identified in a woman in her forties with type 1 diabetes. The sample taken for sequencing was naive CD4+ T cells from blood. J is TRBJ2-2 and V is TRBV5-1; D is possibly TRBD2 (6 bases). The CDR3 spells CASSSWGAGELFF. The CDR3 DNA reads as TGCGCCAGCAGCTCTTGGGGGGCCGGGGAGCTGTTTTTT.